This TCR beta chain was identified in a study of T cell changes during pregnancy in multiple sclerosis. TCRdb keeps only in-frame clones here, not all; method: immunoSEQ multiplex PCR. Counted here are more than 75,000 clones, roughly 91% occurring once; the ten biggest clones make up 0.9% to 1.2%. The CDR3 is made up of 13 amino acids. V lost 6 bases, J lost 1 base, and 2 bases stayed unmatched. The germline V gene encodes CDR1 WSHSY and CDR2 SAAADI. The V gene is TRBV10-2, the J gene TRBJ1-1; 7 positions match TRBD1. This sequence originates from a female donor with multiple sclerosis, enrolled in a pregnancy study. Here the sequenced sample was peripheral blood, taken in the first trimester of pregnancy. The DNA for the CDR3 is TGCGCCAGCAGACGGGACAGGAACACTGAAGCTTTCTTT. This encodes CASRRDRNTEAFF.